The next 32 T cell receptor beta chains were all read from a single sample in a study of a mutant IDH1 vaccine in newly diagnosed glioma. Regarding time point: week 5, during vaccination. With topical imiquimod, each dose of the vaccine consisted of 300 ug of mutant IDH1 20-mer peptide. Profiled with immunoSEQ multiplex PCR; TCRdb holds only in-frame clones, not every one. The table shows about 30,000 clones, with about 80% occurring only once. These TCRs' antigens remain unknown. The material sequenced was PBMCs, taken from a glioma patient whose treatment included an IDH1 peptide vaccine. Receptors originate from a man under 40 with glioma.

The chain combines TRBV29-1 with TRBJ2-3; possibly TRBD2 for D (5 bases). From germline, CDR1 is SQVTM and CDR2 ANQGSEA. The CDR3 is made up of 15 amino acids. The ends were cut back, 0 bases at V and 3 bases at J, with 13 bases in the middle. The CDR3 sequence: CSVEDRREPTDTQYF. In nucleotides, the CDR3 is TGCAGCGTTGAAGATCGTCGGGAACCAACAGATACGCAGTATTTT.

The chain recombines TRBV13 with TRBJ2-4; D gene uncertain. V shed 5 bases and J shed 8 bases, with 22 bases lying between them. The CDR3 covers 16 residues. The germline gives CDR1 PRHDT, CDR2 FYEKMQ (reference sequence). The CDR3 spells CASSPSASSGWDIQYF. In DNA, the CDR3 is TGTGCCAGCAGCCCCTCCGCGTCCTCCGGATGGGACATTCAGTACTTC.

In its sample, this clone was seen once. The CDR3 DNA is TGTGCCAGCAGTGATGTGCTCTACTCTGGAAACACCATATATTTT. Protein product: CASSDVLYSGNTIYF. The chain couples TRBV25-1 to TRBJ1-3; D not resolved. V was trimmed by 3 bases and J by 0 bases, leaving 9 bases between them. Germline V gene lookup returns CDR1 MGHDK and CDR2 SYGVNS. CDR3 size: 15 residues.

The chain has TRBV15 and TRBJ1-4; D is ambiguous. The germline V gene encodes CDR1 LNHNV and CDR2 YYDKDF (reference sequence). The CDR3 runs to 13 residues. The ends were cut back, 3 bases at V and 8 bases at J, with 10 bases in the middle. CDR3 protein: CATSRAPKEKLFF. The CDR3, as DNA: TGTGCCACCAGCAGGGCCCCGAAAGAAAAACTGTTTTTT.

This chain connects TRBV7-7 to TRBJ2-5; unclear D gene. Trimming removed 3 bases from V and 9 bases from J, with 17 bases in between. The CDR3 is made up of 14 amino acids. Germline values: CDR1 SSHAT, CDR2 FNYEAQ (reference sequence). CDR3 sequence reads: CASSFSVYLNPQYF. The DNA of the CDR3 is TGTGCCAGCAGCTTTTCGGTCTACCTCAACCCCCAGTACTTC.

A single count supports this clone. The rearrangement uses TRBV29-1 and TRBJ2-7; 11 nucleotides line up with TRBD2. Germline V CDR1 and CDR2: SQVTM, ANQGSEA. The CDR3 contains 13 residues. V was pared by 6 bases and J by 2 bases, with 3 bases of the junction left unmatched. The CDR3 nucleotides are TGCAGCGTGGGACTAGCGGCTACCTACGAGCAGTACTTC. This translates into CSVGLAATYEQYF.

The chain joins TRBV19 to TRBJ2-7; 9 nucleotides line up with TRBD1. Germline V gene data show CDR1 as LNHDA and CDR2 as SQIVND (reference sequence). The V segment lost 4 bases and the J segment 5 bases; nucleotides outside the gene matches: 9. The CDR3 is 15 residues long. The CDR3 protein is CASSTRDRVFNEQYF. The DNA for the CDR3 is TGTGCCAGTAGTACGAGGGACAGGGTGTTTAACGAGCAGTACTTC.

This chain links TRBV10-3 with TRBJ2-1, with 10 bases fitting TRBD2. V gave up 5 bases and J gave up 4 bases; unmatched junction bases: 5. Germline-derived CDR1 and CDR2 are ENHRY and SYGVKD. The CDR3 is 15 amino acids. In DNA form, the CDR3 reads TGTGCCATCAGTCAGACTAGCGGGCTATACAATGAGCAGTTCTTC. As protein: CAISQTSGLYNEQFF.

Here the CDR3 DNA reads TGTGCCAGCAGTTTATCAGGGTCGAAGTTCTTC. Protein sequence: CASSLSGSKFF. The rearrangement uses TRBV27 and TRBJ2-1; D is unresolved. This CDR3 is built from 11 residues. CDR1 is MNHEY and CDR2 is SMNVEV in the germline V gene (reference sequence). V lost 0 bases, J lost 14 bases, and 8 bases lay in between.

The CDR3 region is CASSVAPGGTYNEQFF. DNA of the CDR3: TGTGCCAGCAGCGTAGCTCCAGGCGGCACATACAATGAGCAGTTCTTC. The chain employs TRBV9 and TRBJ2-1; no firm D call. The germline V gene has CDR1 SGDLS and CDR2 YYNGEE. The length of the CDR3 is 16 residues. V lost 0 bases and J lost 4, with 14 bases in between.

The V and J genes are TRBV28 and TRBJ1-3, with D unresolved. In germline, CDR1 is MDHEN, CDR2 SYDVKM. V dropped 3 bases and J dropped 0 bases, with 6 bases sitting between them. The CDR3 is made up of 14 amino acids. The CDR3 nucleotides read TGTGCCAGCAGTTTTTTTCTCTCTGGAAACACCATATATTTT. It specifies CASSFFLSGNTIYF.

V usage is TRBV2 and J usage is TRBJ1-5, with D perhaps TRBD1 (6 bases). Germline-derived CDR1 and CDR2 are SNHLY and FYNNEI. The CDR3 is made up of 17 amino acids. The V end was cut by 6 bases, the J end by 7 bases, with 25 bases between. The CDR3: CASRYRTGGQGRQPQHF. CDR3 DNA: TGTGCCAGCAGATACAGAACGGGGGGCCAGGGAAGGCAGCCCCAGCATTTT.

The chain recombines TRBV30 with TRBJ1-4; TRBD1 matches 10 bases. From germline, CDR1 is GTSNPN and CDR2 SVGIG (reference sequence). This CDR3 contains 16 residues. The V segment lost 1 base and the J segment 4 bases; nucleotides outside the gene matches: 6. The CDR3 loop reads CAWSDGTGARNEKLFF. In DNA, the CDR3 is TGTGCCTGGAGTGACGGGACAGGGGCGCGTAATGAAAAACTGTTTTTT.

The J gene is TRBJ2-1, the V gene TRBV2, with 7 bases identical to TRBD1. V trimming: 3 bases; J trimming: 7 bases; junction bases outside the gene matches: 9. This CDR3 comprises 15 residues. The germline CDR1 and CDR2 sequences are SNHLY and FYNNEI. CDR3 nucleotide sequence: TGTGCCAGCAGTGATGGAAGACAGGGTCATAATGAGCAGTTCTTC. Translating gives CASSDGRQGHNEQFF.

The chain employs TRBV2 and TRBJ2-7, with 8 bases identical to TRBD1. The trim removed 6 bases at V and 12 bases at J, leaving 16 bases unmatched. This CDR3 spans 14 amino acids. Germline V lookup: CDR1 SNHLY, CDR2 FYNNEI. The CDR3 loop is CASSGDRPTPHAYF. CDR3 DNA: TGTGCCAGCAGCGGGGACAGGCCGACCCCCCACGCGTACTTC. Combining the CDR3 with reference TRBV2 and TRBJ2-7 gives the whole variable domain EPEVTQTPSHQVTQMGQEVILRCVPISNHLYFYWYRQILGQKVEFLVSFYNNEISEKSEIFDDQFSVERPDGSNFTLKIRSTKLEDSAMYFCASSGDRPTPHAYFGPGTRLTVT.

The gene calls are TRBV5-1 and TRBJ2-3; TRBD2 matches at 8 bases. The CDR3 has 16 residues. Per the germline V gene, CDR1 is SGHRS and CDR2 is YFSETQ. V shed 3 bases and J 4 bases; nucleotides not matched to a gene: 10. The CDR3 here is CASSSPSGSRADTQYF. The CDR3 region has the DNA TGCGCCAGCAGCTCCCCCAGCGGGAGCAGAGCAGATACGCAGTATTTT.

The CDR3 region is CAWSVKGAYQPQHF. The CDR3 bases are TGTGCCTGGAGTGTAAAGGGGGCGTATCAGCCCCAGCATTTT. The chain links TRBV30 to TRBJ1-5; 7 bases are a match to TRBD1. The CDR3 totals 14 residues. Germline V gene sequence: CDR1 GTSNPN, CDR2 SVGIG (reference sequence). Trimming removed 0 bases from V and 5 bases from J; junction bases left unmatched: 4.

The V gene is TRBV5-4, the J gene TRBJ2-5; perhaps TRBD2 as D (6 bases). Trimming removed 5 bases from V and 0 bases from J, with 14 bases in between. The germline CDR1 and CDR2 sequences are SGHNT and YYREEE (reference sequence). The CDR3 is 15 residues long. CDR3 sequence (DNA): TGTGCCAGCAGGCCTCATGGAGGGTACCAAGAGACCCAGTACTTC. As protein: CASRPHGGYQETQYF.

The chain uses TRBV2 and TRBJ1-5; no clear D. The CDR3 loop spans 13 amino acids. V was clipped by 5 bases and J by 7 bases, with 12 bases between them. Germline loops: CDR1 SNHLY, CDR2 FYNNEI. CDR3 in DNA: TGTGCCAGCAGTATAACCGTAGGGCAGCCCCAGCATTTT. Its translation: CASSITVGQPQHF. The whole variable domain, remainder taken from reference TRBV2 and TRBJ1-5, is EPEVTQTPSHQVTQMGQEVILRCVPISNHLYFYWYRQILGQKVEFLVSFYNNEISEKSEIFDDQFSVERPDGSNFTLKIRSTKLEDSAMYFCASSITVGQPQHFGDGTRLSIL.

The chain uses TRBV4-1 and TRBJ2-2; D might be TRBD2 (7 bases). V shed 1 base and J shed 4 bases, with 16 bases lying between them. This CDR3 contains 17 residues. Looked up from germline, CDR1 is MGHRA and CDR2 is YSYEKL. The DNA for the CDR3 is TGCGCCAGCAGCCAAGGAGGGGGGGCCGGGGTCACCGGGGAGCTGTTTTTT. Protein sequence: CASSQGGGAGVTGELFF.

The DNA of the CDR3 is TGTGCCTGGAGTGCCCGAGGGGATCAGCCCCAGCATTTT. This codes for CAWSARGDQPQHF. The rearrangement joins TRBV30 to TRBJ1-5; D possibly corresponds to TRBD1 (5 bases). Per germline, CDR1 GTSNPN and CDR2 SVGIG (reference sequence). The CDR3 sequence is 13 residues long. V shed 1 base and J shed 5 bases, with 9 bases lying between them.

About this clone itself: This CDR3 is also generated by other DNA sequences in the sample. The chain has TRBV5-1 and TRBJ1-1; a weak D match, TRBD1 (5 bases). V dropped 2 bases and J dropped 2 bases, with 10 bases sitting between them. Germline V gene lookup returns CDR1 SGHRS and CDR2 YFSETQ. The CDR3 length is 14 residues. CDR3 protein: CASSLGTANTEAFF. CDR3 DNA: TGCGCCAGCAGCTTAGGGACGGCTAACACTGAAGCTTTCTTT.

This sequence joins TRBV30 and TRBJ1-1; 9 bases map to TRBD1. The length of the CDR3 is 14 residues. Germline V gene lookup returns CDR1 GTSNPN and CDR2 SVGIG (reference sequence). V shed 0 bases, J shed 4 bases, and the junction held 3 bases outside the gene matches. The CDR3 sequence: CAWSVGTGSTEAFF. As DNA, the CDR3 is TGTGCCTGGAGTGTAGGGACAGGGAGCACTGAAGCTTTCTTT. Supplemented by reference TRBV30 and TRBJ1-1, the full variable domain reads SQTIHQWPATLVQPVGSPLSLECTVEGTSNPNLYWYRQAAGRGLQLLFYSVGIGQISSEVPQNLSASRPQDRQFILSSKKLLLSDSGFYLCAWSVGTGSTEAFFGQGTRLTVV.

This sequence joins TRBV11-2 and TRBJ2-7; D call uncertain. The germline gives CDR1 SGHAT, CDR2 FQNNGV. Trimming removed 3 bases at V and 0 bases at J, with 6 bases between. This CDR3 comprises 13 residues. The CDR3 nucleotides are TGTGCCAGCAGCTTTTCTAGCTCCTACGAGCAGTACTTC. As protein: CASSFSSSYEQYF.

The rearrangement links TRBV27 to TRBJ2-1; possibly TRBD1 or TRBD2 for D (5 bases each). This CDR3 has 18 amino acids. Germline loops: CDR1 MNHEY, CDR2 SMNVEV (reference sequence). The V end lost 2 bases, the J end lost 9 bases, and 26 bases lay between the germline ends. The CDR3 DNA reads TGTGCCAGCAGTTTAGTTGCCCCTCGAGGGGACCCGGCGGGTGAGCAGTTCTTC. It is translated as CASSLVAPRGDPAGEQFF.

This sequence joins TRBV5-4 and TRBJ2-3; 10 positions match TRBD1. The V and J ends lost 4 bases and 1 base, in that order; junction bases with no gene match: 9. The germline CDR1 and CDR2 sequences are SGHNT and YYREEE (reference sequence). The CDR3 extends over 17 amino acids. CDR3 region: CASSTFFDRGRTDTQYF. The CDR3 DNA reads TGTGCCAGCAGCACGTTTTTCGACAGGGGGCGCACAGATACGCAGTATTTT. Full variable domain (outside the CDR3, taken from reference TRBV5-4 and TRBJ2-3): ETGVTQSPTHLIKTRGQQVTLRCSSQSGHNTVSWYQQALGQGPQFIFQYYREEENGRGNFPPRFSGLQFPNYSSELNVNALELDDSALYLCASSTFFDRGRTDTQYFGPGTRLTVL.

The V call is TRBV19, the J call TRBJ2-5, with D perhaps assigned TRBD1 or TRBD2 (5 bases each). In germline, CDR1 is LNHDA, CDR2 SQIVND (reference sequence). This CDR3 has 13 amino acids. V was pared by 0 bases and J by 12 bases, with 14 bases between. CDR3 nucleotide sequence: TGTGCCAGTAGTATAGACCCCGGGACCCAGAAGTACTTC. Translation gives CASSIDPGTQKYF.

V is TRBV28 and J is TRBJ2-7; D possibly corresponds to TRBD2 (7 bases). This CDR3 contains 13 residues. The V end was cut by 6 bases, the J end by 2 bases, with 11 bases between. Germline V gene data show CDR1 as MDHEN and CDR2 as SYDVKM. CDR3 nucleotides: TGTGCCAGCAGGGGAGGGGGTACCTACGAGCAGTACTTC. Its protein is CASRGGGTYEQYF.

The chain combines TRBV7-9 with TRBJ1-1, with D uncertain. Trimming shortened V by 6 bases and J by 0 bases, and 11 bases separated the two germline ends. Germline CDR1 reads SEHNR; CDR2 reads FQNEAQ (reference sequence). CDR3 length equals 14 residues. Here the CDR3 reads CASRESGVNTEAFF. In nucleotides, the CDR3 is TGTGCCAGCAGAGAATCTGGGGTGAACACTGAAGCTTTCTTT.

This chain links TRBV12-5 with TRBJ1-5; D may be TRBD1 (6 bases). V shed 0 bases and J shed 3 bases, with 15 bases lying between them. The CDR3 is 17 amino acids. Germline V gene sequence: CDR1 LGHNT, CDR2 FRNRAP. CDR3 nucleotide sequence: TGTGCTAGTGGTTTGGTGGGAATAGGGGGACTCAATCAGCCCCAGCATTTT. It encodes CASGLVGIGGLNQPQHF. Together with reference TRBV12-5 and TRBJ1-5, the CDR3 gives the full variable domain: DARVTQTPRHKVTEMGQEVTMRCQPILGHNTVFWYRQTMMQGLELLAYFRNRAPLDDSGMPKDRFSAEMPDATLATLKIQPSEPRDSAVYFCASGLVGIGGLNQPQHFGDGTRLSIL.

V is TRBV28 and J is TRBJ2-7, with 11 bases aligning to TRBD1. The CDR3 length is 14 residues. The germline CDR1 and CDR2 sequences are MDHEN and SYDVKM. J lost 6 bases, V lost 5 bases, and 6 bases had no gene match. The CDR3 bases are TGTGCCAGCAGTCTCCGGGACAGGGGGGGCGAGCAGTACTTC. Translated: CASSLRDRGGEQYF.

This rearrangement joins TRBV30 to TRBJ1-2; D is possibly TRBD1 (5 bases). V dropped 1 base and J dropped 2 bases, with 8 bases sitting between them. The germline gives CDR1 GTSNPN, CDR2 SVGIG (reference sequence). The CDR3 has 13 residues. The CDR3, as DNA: TGTGCCTGGAGTGGGGGGGAGAACTATGGCTACACCTTC. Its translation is CAWSGGENYGYTF.